A single sample is the source of the 24 T cell receptor beta chains below, sequenced in a study of shared clonotypes between healthy human individuals. The data were produced by immunoSEQ multiplex PCR, yet TCRdb's version contains in-frame clones alone and is incomplete. Found here are around 2,000,000 clones, roughly 94% of them singletons; the top ten hold approximately 1.2%. It was CD45RO-negative cells, positively selected for CCR7, that made up naive CD8 cells, with terminally differentiated effector memory CD45RA+ cells excluded. Material for sequencing was naive CD8+ T cells sorted from blood. The source is a man aged 18 to 29 in good health.

A word on this clone: The identical CDR3 is also encoded by other nucleotide sequences in the sample. The chain links TRBV28 to TRBJ1-5, with D possibly TRBD1 on 6 matching bases. This CDR3 has 15 amino acids. The germline V gene has CDR1 MDHEN and CDR2 SYDVKM. V was cut by 0 bases and J by 1 base, with 7 bases left in between. The DNA for the CDR3 is TGTGCCAGCAGTTTATGGGGGGCGAGCAATCAGCCCCAGCATTTT. It codes for CASSLWGASNQPQHF.

The chain links TRBV6-5 to TRBJ1-4; 7 bases are shared with TRBD1. V shed 6 bases and J 6 bases; nucleotides not matched to a gene: 7. Germline CDR1 MNHEY, CDR2 SVGAGI. The CDR3 has 14 residues. CDR3 loop: CASSALGGDEKLFF. Written as DNA, the CDR3 is TGTGCCAGCAGCGCTCTAGGGGGCGATGAAAAACTGTTTTTT.

The chain combines TRBV7-9 with TRBJ1-2; no firm D call. Per the germline V gene, CDR1 is SEHNR and CDR2 is FQNEAQ (reference sequence). Trimming stripped 6 bases from V and 4 bases from J, with 18 bases between. CDR3 size: 15 residues. The DNA for the CDR3 is TGTGCCAGCAGAACTAACGACGAGGGTCCCTATGGCTACACCTTC. Protein sequence: CASRTNDEGPYGYTF.

V gene TRBV5-1 combines with J gene TRBJ2-1, with TRBD1 matching over 7 bases. Germline values: CDR1 SGHRS, CDR2 YFSETQ. The CDR3 is made up of 15 amino acids. V shed 4 bases and J 2 bases; nucleotides not matched to a gene: 6. In DNA form, the CDR3 reads TGCGCCAGCAGCCCAGGGGACAGTACCTACAATGAGCAGTTCTTC. It encodes CASSPGDSTYNEQFF.

The chain recombines TRBV6-5 with TRBJ1-2; a possible D gene is TRBD1 (5 bases). The CDR3 is 14 residues long. Per the germline V gene, CDR1 is MNHEY and CDR2 is SVGAGI. V was pared by 5 bases and J by 4 bases, with 14 bases between. CDR3 sequence reads: CASSVLPGTYGYTF. The CDR3 nucleotides read TGTGCCAGCAGTGTTCTCCCAGGGACCTATGGCTACACCTTC.

Turning to this clone: This specimen includes other DNA sequences encoding the same CDR3. The rearrangement uses TRBV6-5 and TRBJ2-1; possibly TRBD2 for D (5 bases). CDR3 length equals 16 residues. Deletions cut 0 bases from V and 4 bases from J, with 13 bases between. The germline gives CDR1 MNHEY, CDR2 SVGAGI. As DNA, the CDR3 is TGTGCCAGCAGTTACTCGAGCGCGGGTGCGTACAATGAGCAGTTCTTC. Protein: CASSYSSAGAYNEQFF.

V and J are TRBV6-5 and TRBJ2-5; 10 bases are shared with TRBD2. Germline trimming cut 2 bases from V and 5 bases from J; bases unmatched to any gene: 8. Germline V gene sequence: CDR1 MNHEY, CDR2 SVGAGI. This CDR3 region has 16 residues. In DNA, the CDR3 is TGTGCCAGCAGTTACGGATCCCTAGCGGGAGAGGAGACCCAGTACTTC. Protein: CASSYGSLAGEETQYF.

The chain is built from TRBV10-1 and TRBJ2-3; D might be TRBD1 (5 bases). Germline lookup yields CDR1 WNHNN and CDR2 SYGVQD (reference sequence). The V gene lost 5 bases and the J gene lost 5 bases, with 11 bases spanning the gap. The CDR3 has 13 residues. This CDR3 is CASSLRVGDTQYF. The CDR3 DNA is TGCGCCAGCAGTCTCAGGGTGGGAGATACGCAGTATTTT.

This chain links TRBV6-6 with TRBJ1-2; D not resolved. There are 16 residues in the CDR3. The V end lost 0 bases, the J end lost 1 base, and 12 bases lay between the germline ends. Germline CDR1 reads MNHNY; CDR2 reads SVGAGI (reference sequence). CDR3 protein: CASSYSKHDFNYGYTF. The DNA for the CDR3 is TGTGCCAGCAGTTACTCTAAGCACGACTTTAACTATGGCTACACCTTC.

Worth noting for this clone: Other DNA sequences in this sample translate to the same CDR3. J is TRBJ1-1 and V is TRBV2; TRBD1 agrees at 7 bases. CDR1 SNHLY and CDR2 FYNNEI come from the germline V gene. The CDR3 spans 13 residues. The V segment lost 1 base and the J segment 4 bases; nucleotides outside the gene matches: 0. The CDR3 loop reads CASSEDRGTEAFF. CDR3 in DNA: TGTGCCAGCAGTGAAGACAGGGGCACTGAAGCTTTCTTT.

Details on this clone: Different DNA sequences within this sample yield the same CDR3. The chain joins TRBV5-1 to TRBJ2-7, with 11 bases matching TRBD1. Per the germline V gene, CDR1 is SGHRS and CDR2 is YFSETQ. The CDR3 has 14 residues. The V and J ends lost 5 bases and 3 bases, in that order; junction bases with no gene match: 4. This CDR3 reads CASSYGTGGYEQYF. CDR3 DNA sequence: TGCGCCAGCAGTTACGGGACAGGGGGCTACGAGCAGTACTTC.

The chain employs TRBV9 and TRBJ2-2; the match to TRBD1 covers 7 bases. The CDR3 is 17 residues long. V dropped 0 bases and J dropped 1; count of bases not matched to a gene: 6. CDR1 is SGDLS, CDR2 YYNGEE, per germline. DNA of the CDR3: TGTGCCAGCAGCGTAGCGGGACAGTGGGAGAACACCGGGGAGCTGTTTTTT. Protein: CASSVAGQWENTGELFF.

V and J are TRBV10-1 and TRBJ2-7, with 10 bases lining up with TRBD2. The V segment lost 2 bases and the J segment 3 bases; nucleotides outside the gene matches: 10. The length of the CDR3 is 17 residues. Germline-derived CDR1 and CDR2 are WNHNN and SYGVQD (reference sequence). The CDR3 region is CASSEGLAGGPGYEQYF. CDR3 coding DNA: TGCGCCAGCAGTGAGGGGTTAGCGGGAGGTCCAGGCTACGAGCAGTACTTC.

The chain combines TRBV30 with TRBJ1-2; D ambiguous. CDR3 length: 14 residues. CDR1 GTSNPN and CDR2 SVGIG come from the germline V gene (reference sequence). Trimming left V 2 bases short and J 0 bases short, with 10 bases between. DNA of the CDR3: TGTGCCTGGAGTTACCCGAATGCTAACTATGGCTACACCTTC. Translating gives CAWSYPNANYGYTF.

The chain is built from TRBV6-5 and TRBJ2-3, with 7 bases aligning to TRBD1. The germline V gene has CDR1 MNHEY and CDR2 SVGAGI. The CDR3 runs to 15 residues. V shed 0 bases and J 5 bases; nucleotides not matched to a gene: 5. CDR3 DNA sequence: TGTGCCAGCAGTTACTCGTGGTCAGGGGGAGATACGCAGTATTTT. Protein: CASSYSWSGGDTQYF.

The V gene is TRBV30, the J gene TRBJ2-3; perhaps D is TRBD1 or TRBD2 (5 bases each). The CDR3 covers 17 residues. Germline CDR1 and CDR2: GTSNPN and SVGIG (reference sequence). V gave up 1 base and J gave up 4 bases, with 21 bases separating them. CDR3 residues: CAWSGEGQIVTSDTQYF. Written as DNA, the CDR3 is TGTGCCTGGAGTGGCGAGGGGCAAATCGTTACATCAGATACGCAGTATTTT.

The rearrangement links TRBV28 to TRBJ2-1; D call uncertain. Germline V lookup: CDR1 MDHEN, CDR2 SYDVKM. V was cut by 3 bases and J by 8 bases, with 11 bases left in between. CDR3 length: 13 residues. The CDR3: CASSLVAAYEQFF. The CDR3 region has the DNA TGTGCCAGCAGTTTGGTTGCGGCATATGAGCAGTTCTTC.

This sequence joins TRBV9 and TRBJ2-3; TRBD2 matches at 11 bases. Germline assignment: CDR1 SGDLS and CDR2 YYNGEE. J lost 1 base, V lost 0 bases, and 7 bases had no gene match. CDR3 length equals 18 residues. CDR3 residues: CASSVEPSGGRGTDTQYF. Written as DNA, the CDR3 is TGTGCCAGCAGCGTAGAGCCTAGCGGGGGGAGGGGCACAGATACGCAGTATTTT.

The chain employs TRBV4-2 and TRBJ1-5; possibly TRBD1 for D (5 bases). V shed 0 bases and J shed 3 bases, with 27 bases lying between them. The CDR3 is made up of 21 amino acids. CDR1 and CDR2 from the germline V gene are LGHNA and YNFKEQ. The CDR3 nucleotides read TGTGCCAGCAGCCAAGATCTGGGGGGTTGGATGGAAAGGGAATACAATCAGCCCCAGCATTTT. Amino acids: CASSQDLGGWMEREYNQPQHF.

J is TRBJ1-1 and V is TRBV11-2; no clear D gene. V lost 7 bases and J lost 0, with 9 bases in between. The CDR3 is 13 amino acids. Germline CDR1 SGHAT, CDR2 FQNNGV. The CDR3 here is CASTPALNTEAFF. In DNA, the CDR3 is TGTGCCAGCACCCCCGCCCTGAACACTGAAGCTTTCTTT.

V is TRBV6-5 and J is TRBJ1-2, with D unresolved. The length of the CDR3 is 13 residues. Between the trimmed V and J ends, which lost 2 bases and 4 bases, there was a span of 8 bases. From germline, CDR1 is MNHEY and CDR2 SVGAGI. The CDR3 DNA is TGTGCCAGCAGTTACGGCAGTATCTATGGCTACACCTTC. It specifies CASSYGSIYGYTF.

Points on this clone: Different DNA sequences within this sample yield the same CDR3. This rearrangement joins TRBV7-2 to TRBJ2-7; 8 positions agree with TRBD2. Trimming took 3 bases from V and 1 from J; bases not matched to a gene: 5. The CDR3 runs to 15 residues. Germline CDR1 reads SGHTA; CDR2 reads FQGNSA. CDR3 amino acids: CASSFGTSGSYEQYF. Written as DNA, the CDR3 is TGTGCCAGCAGCTTTGGGACTAGTGGATCCTACGAGCAGTACTTC.

This chain uses TRBV2 with TRBJ2-7, with D tentatively TRBD2 (5 bases). Germline V CDR1 and CDR2: SNHLY, FYNNEI. Trimming took off 0 bases at V and 2 bases at J, with 26 bases between the two ends. There are 20 residues in the CDR3. The CDR3 is CASSEALPYTWLAHTYEQYF. CDR3 coding DNA: TGTGCCAGCAGTGAAGCCTTACCTTACACCTGGCTAGCCCACACCTACGAGCAGTACTTC.

The rearrangement uses TRBV28 and TRBJ2-7, with 8 bases matching TRBD1. The V and J ends lost 5 bases and 2 bases, in that order; junction bases with no gene match: 8. The CDR3 length is 15 residues. The V gene's germline CDR1 is MDHEN and CDR2 SYDVKM. In nucleotides, the CDR3 is TGTGCCAGCAGTCAGGACAGGGTGGTGCCCTACGAGCAGTACTTC. It is translated as CASSQDRVVPYEQYF.